Below, one TCR beta chain is given with its context. The sample comes from a study of cytomegalovirus exposure and HLA in healthy donors. The protocol was immunoSEQ multiplex PCR, while the TCRdb copy is restricted to in-frame clones and leaves out a portion. The table lists 150,000 to 200,000 clones, 85% to 90% of them singletons. The sequence came from a woman in her 30s in good health and CMV-seronegative. The source material was PBMCs.

CDR3 amino acids: CASSSRQEDYNEQFF. DNA for the CDR3: TGTGCCAGCAGCTCGAGACAGGAGGACTACAATGAGCAGTTCTTC. The V gene is TRBV13, the J gene TRBJ2-1, with a possible D match to TRBD1 (6 bases). The length of the CDR3 is 15 residues. V was shortened by 4 bases and J by 3 bases, with 13 bases between the two germline ends. The germline V gene encodes CDR1 PRHDT and CDR2 FYEKMQ (reference sequence).